The source of this TCR beta chain is a study of blood T cell repertoires in COVID-19. Study details: COVID-19 samples, acute and convalescent, were from the United States, Italy and Spain. T cells, B-cell-depleted T cells, or PBMCs supplied cDNA or gDNA.

Seattle-derived patients entered the study during active infection and were followed longitudinally. V lost 3 bases and J lost 5, with 22 bases in between. Germline CDR1 SGHNT, CDR2 YYREEE (reference sequence). This CDR3 is built from 17 residues. In the authors' methods: Amplification of reference gene primers was used by the study to estimate nucleated cell counts. Sequencing used immunoSEQ multiplex PCR; TCRdb keeps in-frame clones, though not all of them. The DNA gave D and trimming, while V, J and clone size come from that table. The sample has some 220,000 clones, 82% seen once. The TCR sequence derives from a woman aged 70 to 79 with COVID-19, enrolled during active disease. J is TRBJ2-3 and V is TRBV5-4; TRBD1 might be the D (7 bases). The sequenced sample consisted of peripheral blood. The CDR3 loop is CASSSGTRGQGGDTQYF. CDR3 coding DNA: TGTGCCAGCAGCTCGGGGACACGGGGCCAGGGGGGAGATACGCAGTATTTT.